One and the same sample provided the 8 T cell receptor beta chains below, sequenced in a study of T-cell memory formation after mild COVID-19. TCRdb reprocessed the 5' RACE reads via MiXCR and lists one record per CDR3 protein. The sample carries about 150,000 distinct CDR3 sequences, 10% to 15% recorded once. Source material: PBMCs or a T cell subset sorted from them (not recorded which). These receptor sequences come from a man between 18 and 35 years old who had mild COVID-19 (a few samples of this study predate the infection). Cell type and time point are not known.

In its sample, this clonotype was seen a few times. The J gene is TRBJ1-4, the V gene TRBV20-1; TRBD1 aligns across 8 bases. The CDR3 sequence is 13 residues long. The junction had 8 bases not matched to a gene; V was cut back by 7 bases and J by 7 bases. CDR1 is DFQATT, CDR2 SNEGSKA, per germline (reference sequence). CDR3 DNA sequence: TGCAGTGGAAGGGGCAGGGGGCGTGAAAAACTGTTTTTT. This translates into CSGRGRGREKLFF.

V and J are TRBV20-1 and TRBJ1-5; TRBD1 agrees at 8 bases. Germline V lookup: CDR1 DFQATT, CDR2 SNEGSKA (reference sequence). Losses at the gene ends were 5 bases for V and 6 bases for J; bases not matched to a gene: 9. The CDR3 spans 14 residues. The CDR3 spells CSARRTGPLQPQHF. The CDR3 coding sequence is TGCAGTGCTCGTCGGACAGGGCCCCTTCAGCCCCAGCATTTT.

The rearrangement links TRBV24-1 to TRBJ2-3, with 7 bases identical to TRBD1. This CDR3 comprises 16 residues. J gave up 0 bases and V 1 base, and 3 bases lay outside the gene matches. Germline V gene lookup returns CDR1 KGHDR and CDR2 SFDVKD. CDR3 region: CATSDFQGVSTDTQYF. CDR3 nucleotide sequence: TGTGCCACCAGTGATTTCCAGGGGGTAAGCACAGATACGCAGTATTTT.

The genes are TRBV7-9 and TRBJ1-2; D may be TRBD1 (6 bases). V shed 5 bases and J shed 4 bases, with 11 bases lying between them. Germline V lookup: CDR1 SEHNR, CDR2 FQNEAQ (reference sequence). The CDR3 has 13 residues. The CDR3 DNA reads TGTGCCAGCAGCCGGGACATTATCTATGGCTACACCTTC. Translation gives CASSRDIIYGYTF.

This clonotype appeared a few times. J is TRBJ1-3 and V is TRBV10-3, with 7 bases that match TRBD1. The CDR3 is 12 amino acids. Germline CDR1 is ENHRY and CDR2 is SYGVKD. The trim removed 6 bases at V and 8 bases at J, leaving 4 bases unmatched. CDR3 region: CAIRTGFDTIYF. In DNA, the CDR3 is TGTGCCATCAGGACAGGGTTCGACACCATATATTTT.

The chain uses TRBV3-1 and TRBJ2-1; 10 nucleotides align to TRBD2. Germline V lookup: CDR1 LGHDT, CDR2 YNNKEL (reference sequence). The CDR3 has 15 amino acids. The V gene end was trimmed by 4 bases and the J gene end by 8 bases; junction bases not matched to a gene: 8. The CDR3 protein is CASSPSSGGFYEQFF. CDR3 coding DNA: TGTGCCAGCAGCCCCTCTAGCGGGGGCTTCTATGAGCAGTTCTTC.

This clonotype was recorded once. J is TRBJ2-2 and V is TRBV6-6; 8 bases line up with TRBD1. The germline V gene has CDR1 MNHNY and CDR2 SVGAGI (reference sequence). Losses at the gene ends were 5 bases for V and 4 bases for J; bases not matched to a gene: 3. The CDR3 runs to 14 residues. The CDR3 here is CASSRQGSTGELFF. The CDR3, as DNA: TGTGCCAGCAGTCGACAGGGGAGCACCGGGGAGCTGTTTTTT.

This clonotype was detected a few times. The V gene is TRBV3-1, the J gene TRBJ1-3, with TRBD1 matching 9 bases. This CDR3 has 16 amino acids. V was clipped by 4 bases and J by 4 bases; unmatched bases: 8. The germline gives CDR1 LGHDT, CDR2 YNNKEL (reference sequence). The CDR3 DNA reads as TGTGCCAGCAGCCCAGCTGGACAGGGGCGAGGAAACACCATATATTTT. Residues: CASSPAGQGRGNTIYF.